These 8 T cell receptor beta chains were all obtained from the same sample, sequenced in a study of shared clonotypes between healthy human individuals. Naive CD8 isolation took CD45RO-negative cells positively selected for CCR7 and excluded terminally differentiated effector memory CD45RA+ cells. Produced via immunoSEQ multiplex PCR; TCRdb's table is partial and in-frame only. The sample shows roughly 1,800,000 clones, approximately 94% of them seen only once. Sequencing input: naive CD8+ T cells sorted from blood. The receptors originated from a man aged 18 to 35 in good health.

The V call is TRBV10-3, the J call TRBJ2-1, with D possibly TRBD2 on 5 matching bases. V was shortened by 4 bases and J by 6 bases, with 13 bases between the two germline ends. Germline V gene sequence: CDR1 ENHRY, CDR2 SYGVKD. The CDR3 sequence is 14 residues long. This CDR3 is CAISGAGEGNEQFF. CDR3 DNA: TGTGCCATCAGTGGGGCGGGTGAGGGCAATGAGCAGTTCTTC.

The chain carries TRBV7-6 and TRBJ2-6; D gene unclear. Germline V gene lookup returns CDR1 SGHVS and CDR2 FNYEAQ. The CDR3 runs 18 residues. Trimming took off 4 bases at V and 0 bases at J, with 16 bases between the two ends. In DNA form, the CDR3 reads TGTGCCAGCAGCTCAAATGTCCTCCTAAGCTCTGGGGCCAACGTCCTGACTTTC. The encoded protein is CASSSNVLLSSGANVLTF. Based on the CDR3 plus reference TRBV7-6 and TRBJ2-6, the full variable domain is GAGVSQSPRYKVTKRGQDVALRCDPISGHVSLYWYRQALGQGPEFLTYFNYEAQQDKSGLPNDRFSAERPEGSISTLTIQRTEQRDSAMYRCASSSNVLLSSGANVLTFGAGSRLTVL.

The rearrangement links TRBV6-1 to TRBJ2-7, with 7 bases fitting TRBD1. CDR1 is MNHNS and CDR2 is SASEGT in the germline V gene. The CDR3 covers 11 residues. The ends lost 9 bases at V and 2 bases at J; junction bases unmatched: 1. CDR3 nucleotides: TGTGCCAGACAGGGGCCCTACGAGCAGTACTTC. Protein: CARQGPYEQYF.

The chain joins TRBV30 to TRBJ1-1, with 11 positions matching TRBD1. V dropped 4 bases and J dropped 5; count of bases not matched to a gene: 6. Germline V gene sequence: CDR1 GTSNPN, CDR2 SVGIG (reference sequence). This CDR3 contains 14 residues. CDR3 sequence: CAWTRDRGRTEAFF. The CDR3 nucleotides read TGTGCCTGGACCCGGGACAGGGGGAGGACTGAAGCTTTCTTT.

J is TRBJ2-7 and V is TRBV29-1; D ambiguous. The CDR3 loop spans 11 amino acids. Germline CDR1 SQVTM, CDR2 ANQGSEA. Trimming cost V 3 bases and J 6 bases, with 9 bases left between them. CDR3 nucleotides: TGCAGCGTTGAGTTCGGTCCCGAGCAGTACTTC. Protein product: CSVEFGPEQYF.

For the CDR3, the DNA is TGTGCCAGCAGTCCGGGAATGGGCTATGGCTACACCTTC. The encoded protein is CASSPGMGYGYTF. This rearrangement joins TRBV27 to TRBJ1-2; no firm D call. This CDR3 contains 13 residues. V lost 5 bases and J 4 bases, leaving 11 bases between the germline ends. The germline gives CDR1 MNHEY, CDR2 SMNVEV (reference sequence).

Points on this clone: The same CDR3 arises from other DNA sequences in this sample as well. The gene calls are TRBV28 and TRBJ1-1; D is unresolved. CDR3 length: 13 amino acids. The germline V and J ends were trimmed by 7 bases and 1 base, with 10 bases remaining between them. Germline CDR1 MDHEN, CDR2 SYDVKM. The CDR3 protein is CASTPTGNTEAFF. CDR3 nucleotides: TGTGCCAGCACCCCAACGGGGAACACTGAAGCTTTCTTT.

The chain couples TRBV15 to TRBJ2-2, with TRBD1 as a possible D gene (6 bases). The V end was cut by 10 bases, the J end by 0 bases, with 12 bases between. There are 14 residues in the CDR3. Germline CDR1 and CDR2: LNHNV and YYDKDF (reference sequence). The chain's CDR3 is CAIDGTPNTGELFF. CDR3 sequence (DNA): TGTGCCATAGACGGGACACCGAACACCGGGGAGCTGTTTTTT.